Below, one TCR beta chain is given with its context. Its antigen is not known. The PCR used 60 Vbeta and 13 Jbeta primers. Some clones are missing from TCRdb's copy, which holds only in-frame ones; the method was immunoSEQ multiplex PCR. The sample yields about 120,000 clones, roughly 85% seen once. The CDR3 is 13 amino acids. The germline V and J ends were trimmed by 2 bases and 1 base, with 6 bases remaining between them. Germline CDR1 ENHRY, CDR2 SYGVKD. This sample stems from a study of cytomegalovirus exposure and HLA in healthy donors. About the study: Of some 400 genotyped donors, around 76% clustered with self-reported Caucasian donors. Study-wide results and caveats: TRBV6-2, TRBV6-3 and some other V segments were excluded as indistinguishable. At a 0.05 false discovery rate, a later analysis found 18,000 or so TCR beta sequences to be associated with HLA alleles. The authors confirmed in vitro that a few CMV-associated chains were specific for CMV antigens.

This receptor was obtained from a young man in good health and CMV-seropositive. J is TRBJ2-7 and V is TRBV10-3; a possible D gene is TRBD1 (5 bases). The specimen sequenced was PBMCs. CDR3 region: CAISERGSYEQYF. The CDR3 DNA reads TGTGCCATCAGTGAGAGGGGTTCCTACGAGCAGTACTTC.